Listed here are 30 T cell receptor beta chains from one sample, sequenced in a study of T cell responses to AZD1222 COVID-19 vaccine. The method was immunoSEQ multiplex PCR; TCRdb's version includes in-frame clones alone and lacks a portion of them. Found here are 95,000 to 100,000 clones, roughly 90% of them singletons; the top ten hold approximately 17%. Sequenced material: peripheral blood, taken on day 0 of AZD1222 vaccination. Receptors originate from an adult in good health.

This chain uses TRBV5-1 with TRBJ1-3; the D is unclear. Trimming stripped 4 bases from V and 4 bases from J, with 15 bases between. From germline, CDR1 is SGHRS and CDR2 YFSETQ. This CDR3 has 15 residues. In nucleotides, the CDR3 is TGCGCCAGCAGCCCTGAGGACGGTGGAGGAAACACCATATATTTT. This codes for CASSPEDGGGNTIYF. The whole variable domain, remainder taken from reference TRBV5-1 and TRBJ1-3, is KAGVTQTPRYLIKTRGQQVTLSCSPISGHRSVSWYQQTPGQGLQFLFEYFSETQRNKGNFPGRFSGRQFSNSRSEMNVSTLELGDSALYLCASSPEDGGGNTIYFGEGSWLTVV.

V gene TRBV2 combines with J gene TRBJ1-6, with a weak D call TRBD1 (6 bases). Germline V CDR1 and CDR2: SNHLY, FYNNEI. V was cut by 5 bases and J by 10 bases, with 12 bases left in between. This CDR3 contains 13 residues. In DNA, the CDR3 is TGTGCCAGCAGTCCTGACAGGACCTCACCCCTCCACTTT. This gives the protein CASSPDRTSPLHF.

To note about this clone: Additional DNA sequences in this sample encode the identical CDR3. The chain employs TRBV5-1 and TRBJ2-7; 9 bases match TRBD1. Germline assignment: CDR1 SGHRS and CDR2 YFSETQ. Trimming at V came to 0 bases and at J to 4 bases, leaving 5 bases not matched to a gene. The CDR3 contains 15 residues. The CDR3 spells CASSLAPGQGYEQYF. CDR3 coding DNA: TGCGCCAGCAGCTTGGCCCCGGGACAGGGTTACGAGCAGTACTTC.

CDR3 residues: CASSEAGRSNQPQHF. For the CDR3, the DNA is TGTGCCAGCAGTGAAGCGGGACGGAGCAATCAGCCCCAGCATTTT. This rearrangement joins TRBV2 to TRBJ1-5, with TRBD1 as a possible D gene (5 bases). Germline-derived CDR1 and CDR2 are SNHLY and FYNNEI. Trimming left V 0 bases short and J 1 base short, with 7 bases between. This CDR3 contains 15 residues. The variable domain in full, completed from reference TRBV2 and TRBJ1-5, reads EPEVTQTPSHQVTQMGQEVILRCVPISNHLYFYWYRQILGQKVEFLVSFYNNEISEKSEIFDDQFSVERPDGSNFTLKIRSTKLEDSAMYFCASSEAGRSNQPQHFGDGTRLSIL.

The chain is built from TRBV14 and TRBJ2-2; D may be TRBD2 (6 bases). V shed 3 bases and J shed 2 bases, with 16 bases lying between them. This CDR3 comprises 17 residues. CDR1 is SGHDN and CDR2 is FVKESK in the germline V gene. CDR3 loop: CASSHLQLASNTGELFF. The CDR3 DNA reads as TGTGCCAGCAGCCACCTACAACTAGCCTCAAACACCGGGGAGCTGTTTTTT.

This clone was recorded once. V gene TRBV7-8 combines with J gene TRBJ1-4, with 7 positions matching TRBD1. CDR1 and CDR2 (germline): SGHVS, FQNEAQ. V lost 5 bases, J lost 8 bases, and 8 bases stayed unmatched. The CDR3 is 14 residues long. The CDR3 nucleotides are TGTGCCAGCAGCCGGGACAGTCAGCGAGAAAAACTGTTTTTT. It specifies CASSRDSQREKLFF.

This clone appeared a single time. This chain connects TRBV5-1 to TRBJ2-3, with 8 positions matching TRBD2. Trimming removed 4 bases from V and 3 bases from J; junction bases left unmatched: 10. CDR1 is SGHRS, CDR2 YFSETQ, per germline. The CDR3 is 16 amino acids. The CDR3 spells CASSPSLAGGTDTQYF. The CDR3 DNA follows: TGCGCCAGCAGCCCGTCCCTAGCGGGTGGGACAGATACGCAGTATTTT.

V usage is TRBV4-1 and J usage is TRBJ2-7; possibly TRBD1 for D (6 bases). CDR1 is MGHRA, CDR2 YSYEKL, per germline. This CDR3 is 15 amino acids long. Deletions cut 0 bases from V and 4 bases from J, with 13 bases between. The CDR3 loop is CASSQDHGTPYEQYF. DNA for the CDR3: TGCGCCAGCAGCCAAGATCATGGGACACCATACGAGCAGTACTTC.

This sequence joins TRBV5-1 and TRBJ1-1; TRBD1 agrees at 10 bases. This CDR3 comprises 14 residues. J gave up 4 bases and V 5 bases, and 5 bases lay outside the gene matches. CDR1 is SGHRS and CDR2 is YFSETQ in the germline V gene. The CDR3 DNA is TGCGCCAGCAGTAGGGGACAGGGGACCACTGAAGCTTTCTTT. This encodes CASSRGQGTTEAFF.

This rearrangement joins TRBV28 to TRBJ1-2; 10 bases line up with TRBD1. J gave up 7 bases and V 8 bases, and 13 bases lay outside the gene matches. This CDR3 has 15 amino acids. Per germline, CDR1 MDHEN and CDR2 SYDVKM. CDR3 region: CASGSIRQGASGYTF. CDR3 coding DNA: TGTGCCAGCGGGTCTATTCGACAGGGGGCCAGTGGCTACACCTTC.

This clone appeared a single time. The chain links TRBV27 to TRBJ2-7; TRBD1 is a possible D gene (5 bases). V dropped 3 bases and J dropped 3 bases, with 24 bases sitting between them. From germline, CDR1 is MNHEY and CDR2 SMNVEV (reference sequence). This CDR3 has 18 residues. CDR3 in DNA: TGTGCCAGCAGTTTCCACGGCCAGGGAAGCACGTGGGGCTACGAGCAGTACTTC. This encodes CASSFHGQGSTWGYEQYF.

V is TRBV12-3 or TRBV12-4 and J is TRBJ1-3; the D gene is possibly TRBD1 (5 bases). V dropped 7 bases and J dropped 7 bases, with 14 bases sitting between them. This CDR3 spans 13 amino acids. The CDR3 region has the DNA TGTGCCAGCATCTGGGGGGTCATGAACACCATATATTTT. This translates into CASIWGVMNTIYF.

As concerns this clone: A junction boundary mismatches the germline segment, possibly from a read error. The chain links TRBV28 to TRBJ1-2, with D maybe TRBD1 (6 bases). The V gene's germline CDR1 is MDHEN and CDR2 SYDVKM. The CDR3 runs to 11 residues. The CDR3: CPRGGRGSGTF. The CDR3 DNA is TGCCCAAGGGGGGGGCGAGGGAGTGGGACCTTC.

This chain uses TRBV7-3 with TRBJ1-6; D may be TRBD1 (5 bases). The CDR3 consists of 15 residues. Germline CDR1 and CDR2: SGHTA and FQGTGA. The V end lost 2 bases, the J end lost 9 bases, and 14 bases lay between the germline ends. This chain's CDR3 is CASSLAEGMGSPLHF. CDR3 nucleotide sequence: TGTGCCAGCAGCTTAGCTGAGGGGATGGGTTCACCCCTCCACTTT.

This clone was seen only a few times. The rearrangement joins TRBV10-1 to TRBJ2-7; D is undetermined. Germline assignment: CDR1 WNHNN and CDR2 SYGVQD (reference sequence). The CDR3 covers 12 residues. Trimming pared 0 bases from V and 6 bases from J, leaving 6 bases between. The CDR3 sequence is CASSESSREQYF. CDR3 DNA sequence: TGCGCCAGCAGTGAGTCGTCGCGCGAGCAGTACTTC.

The CDR3 protein is CASSRPGQASPLFF. CDR3 bases: TGTGCCAGCAGTCGACCGGGACAGGCCTCACCACTGTTTTTT. This chain links TRBV27 with TRBJ1-4; TRBD1 matches 8 bases. Trimming removed 5 bases from V and 13 bases from J; junction bases left unmatched: 12. The CDR3 runs 14 residues. Germline V CDR1 and CDR2: MNHEY, SMNVEV (reference sequence).

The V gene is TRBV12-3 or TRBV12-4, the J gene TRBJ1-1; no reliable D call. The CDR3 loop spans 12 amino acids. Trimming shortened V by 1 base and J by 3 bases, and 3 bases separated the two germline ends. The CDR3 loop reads CASSLVDTEAFF. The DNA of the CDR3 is TGTGCCAGCAGTTTAGTGGACACTGAAGCTTTCTTT.

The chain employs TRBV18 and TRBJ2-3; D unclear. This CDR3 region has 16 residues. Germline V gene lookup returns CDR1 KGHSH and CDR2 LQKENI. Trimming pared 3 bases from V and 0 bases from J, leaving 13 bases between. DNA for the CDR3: TGTGCCAGCTCACCTCCGTTAGGAACTAGCACAGATACGCAGTATTTT. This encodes CASSPPLGTSTDTQYF.

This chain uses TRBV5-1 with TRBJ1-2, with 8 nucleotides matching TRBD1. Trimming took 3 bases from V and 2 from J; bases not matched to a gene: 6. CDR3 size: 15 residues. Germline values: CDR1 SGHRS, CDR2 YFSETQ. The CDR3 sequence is CASSSSGGINYGYTF. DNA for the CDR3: TGCGCCAGCAGCTCTTCAGGGGGCATAAACTATGGCTACACCTTC.

The CDR3 spells CASSPGQTSYEQYF. CDR3 bases: TGCGCCAGCAGCCCGGGACAGACCTCTTACGAGCAGTACTTC. The genes are TRBV4-1 and TRBJ2-7; 7 positions match TRBD1. The J segment lost 4 bases and the V segment lost 4 bases, leaving 7 bases of the junction unmatched. CDR3 length equals 14 residues. Looked up from germline, CDR1 is MGHRA and CDR2 is YSYEKL.

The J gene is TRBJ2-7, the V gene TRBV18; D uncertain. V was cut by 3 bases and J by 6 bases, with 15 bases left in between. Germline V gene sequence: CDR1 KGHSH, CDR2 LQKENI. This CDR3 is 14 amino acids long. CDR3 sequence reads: CASSPVTFEREQYF. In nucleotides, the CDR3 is TGTGCCAGCTCACCGGTAACGTTTGAACGCGAGCAGTACTTC.

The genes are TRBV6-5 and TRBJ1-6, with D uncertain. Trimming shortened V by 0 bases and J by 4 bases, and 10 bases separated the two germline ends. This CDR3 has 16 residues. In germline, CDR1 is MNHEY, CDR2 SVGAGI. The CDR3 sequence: CASSYSGSNYNSPLHF. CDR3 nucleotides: TGTGCCAGCAGTTACTCGGGCAGCAATTATAATTCACCCCTCCACTTT.

CDR3 in amino acids: CASSPLGLRSYPMNTEAFF. The CDR3 DNA is TGTGCCAGCAGTCCGCTGGGACTACGGTCTTACCCCATGAACACTGAAGCTTTCTTT. The V gene is TRBV27, the J gene TRBJ1-1; TRBD1 is a possible D gene (5 bases). The CDR3 totals 19 residues. CDR1 is MNHEY and CDR2 is SMNVEV in the germline V gene (reference sequence). The V end was cut by 5 bases, the J end by 0 bases, with 25 bases between.

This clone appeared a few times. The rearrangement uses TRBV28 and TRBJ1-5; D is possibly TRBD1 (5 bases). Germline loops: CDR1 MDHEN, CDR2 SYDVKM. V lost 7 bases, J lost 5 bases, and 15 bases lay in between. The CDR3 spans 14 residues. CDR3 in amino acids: CASTKSGSYQPQHF. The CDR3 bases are TGTGCCAGCACTAAATCAGGGTCATATCAGCCCCAGCATTTT.

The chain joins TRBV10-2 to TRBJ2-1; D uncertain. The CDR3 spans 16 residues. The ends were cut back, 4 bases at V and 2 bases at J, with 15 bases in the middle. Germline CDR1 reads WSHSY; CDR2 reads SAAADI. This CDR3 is CASSVWLGITYNEQFF. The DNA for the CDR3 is TGCGCCAGCAGTGTCTGGCTGGGAATCACCTACAATGAGCAGTTCTTC.

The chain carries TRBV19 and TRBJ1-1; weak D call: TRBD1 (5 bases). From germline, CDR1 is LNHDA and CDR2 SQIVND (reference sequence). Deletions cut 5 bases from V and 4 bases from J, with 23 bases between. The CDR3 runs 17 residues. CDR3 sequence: CASSLAYTSPGGTEAFF. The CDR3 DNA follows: TGTGCCAGTAGTCTGGCGTACACGTCCCCTGGGGGCACTGAAGCTTTCTTT.

CDR3 in amino acids: CSVEEPGAGANVLTF. The CDR3 nucleotides read TGCAGCGTTGAAGAACCAGGGGCCGGGGCCAACGTCCTGACTTTC. The chain carries TRBV29-1 and TRBJ2-6; tentatively, D is TRBD1 (6 bases). There are 15 residues in the CDR3. The germline V and J ends were trimmed by 0 bases and 4 bases, with 10 bases remaining between them. Germline assignment: CDR1 SQVTM and CDR2 ANQGSEA.

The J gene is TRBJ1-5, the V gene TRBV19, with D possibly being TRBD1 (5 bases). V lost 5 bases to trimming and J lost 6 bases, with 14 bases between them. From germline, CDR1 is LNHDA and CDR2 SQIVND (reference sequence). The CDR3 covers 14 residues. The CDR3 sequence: CASSDIREVQPQHF. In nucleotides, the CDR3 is TGTGCCAGTAGTGACATCAGGGAAGTTCAGCCCCAGCATTTT.

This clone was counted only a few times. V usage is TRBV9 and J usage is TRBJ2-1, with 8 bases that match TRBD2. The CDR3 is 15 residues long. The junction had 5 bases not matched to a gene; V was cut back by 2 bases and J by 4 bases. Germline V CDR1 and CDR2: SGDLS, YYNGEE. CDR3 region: CASSVVAGSYNEQFF. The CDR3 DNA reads TGTGCCAGCAGCGTCGTAGCGGGATCGTACAATGAGCAGTTCTTC.

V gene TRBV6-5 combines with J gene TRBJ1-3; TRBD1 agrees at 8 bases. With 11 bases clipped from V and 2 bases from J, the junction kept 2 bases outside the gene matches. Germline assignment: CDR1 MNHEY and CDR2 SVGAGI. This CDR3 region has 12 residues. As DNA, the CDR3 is TGTGCCCTGACAGGGGCTGGAAACACCATATATTTT. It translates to CALTGAGNTIYF.